The 25 T cell receptor beta chains listed next were all sequenced from one sample in a study of identical twins. Via MiXCR, TCRdb re-called the 5' RACE reads, giving one row per CDR3 protein. In the table there are around 490,000 distinct CDR3 sequences, 13% to 15% of which are singletons. This sample was also put to use in a study of yellow fever vaccine responses in identical twins.

Sequencing was performed on CD4+ T cells sorted from blood. The receptors stem from a young woman in good health.

This clonotype came up a few times. The chain recombines TRBV20-1 with TRBJ2-7; perhaps D is TRBD1 or TRBD2 (6 bases each). From germline, CDR1 is DFQATT and CDR2 SNEGSKA (reference sequence). The CDR3 consists of 14 residues. Trimming pared 4 bases from V and 3 bases from J, leaving 16 bases between. This chain's CDR3 is CSAKGGSGIYEQYF. CDR3 sequence (DNA): TGCAGTGCTAAAGGGGGGTCCGGGATCTACGAGCAGTACTTC.

This clonotype was detected a few times. The chain is built from TRBV12-3 or TRBV12-4 and TRBJ1-4; D may be TRBD1 (6 bases). Trimming stripped 8 bases from V and 8 bases from J, with 12 bases between. The CDR3 is 12 amino acids. CDR3 loop: CASRGGPEKLFF. In DNA form, the CDR3 reads TGTGCCAGCCGTGGGGGGCCAGAAAAACTGTTTTTT.

V is TRBV12-3 or TRBV12-4 and J is TRBJ2-3; 7 positions match TRBD2. V lost 1 base and J lost 0; bases outside the gene matches: 4. The CDR3 covers 16 residues. CDR3 DNA: TGTGCCAGCAGTTTAGAGAAGGGAGGGAGCACAGATACGCAGTATTTT. Its translation: CASSLEKGGSTDTQYF.

This clonotype has ten or more counts. This chain joins TRBV12-3 or TRBV12-4 and TRBJ1-1; 8 bases map to TRBD1. Trimming took 6 bases from V and 1 from J; bases not matched to a gene: 7. The CDR3 spans 15 residues. Written as DNA, the CDR3 is TGTGCCAGCAGAATTTGGGACAGGCAGAACACTGAAGCTTTCTTT. Translation: CASRIWDRQNTEAFF.

This clonotype showed up many times. The J gene is TRBJ2-7, the V gene TRBV12-3 or TRBV12-4; 9 nucleotides line up with TRBD2. V dropped 1 base and J dropped 3; count of bases not matched to a gene: 4. The CDR3 is 15 amino acids. In nucleotides, the CDR3 is TGTGCCAGCAGTTTAGGACTAGCGGATCTCTACGAGCAGTACTTC. Amino acid sequence: CASSLGLADLYEQYF.

This clonotype has a count of ten or more. At one boundary the junction diverges from the germline segment, which might be a read error. J is TRBJ2-3 and V is TRBV12-3 or TRBV12-4, with D uncertain. CDR3 length: 13 residues. The CDR3 reads CASSFGGTDTQYF. The CDR3 DNA reads TGCGCCAGCAGCTTTGGTGGCACAGATACGCAGTATTTT.

This clonotype has just a few counts. This chain uses TRBV3-1 with TRBJ2-7, with TRBD1 matching over 9 bases. CDR1 is LGHDT, CDR2 YNNKEL, per germline (reference sequence). The CDR3 length is 14 residues. V lost 4 bases, J lost 1 base, and 2 bases stayed unmatched. CDR3 in DNA: TGTGCCAGCAGCCGTGGACAGGGGTCCTACGAGCAGTACTTC. This encodes CASSRGQGSYEQYF.

The chain links TRBV20-1 to TRBJ1-4; 8 bases are a match to TRBD1. The V gene end was trimmed by 3 bases and the J gene end by 0 bases; junction bases not matched to a gene: 9. This CDR3 contains 17 residues. Per the germline V gene, CDR1 is DFQATT and CDR2 is SNEGSKA (reference sequence). The CDR3 protein is CSASGAGGLSTNEKLFF. DNA of the CDR3: TGCAGTGCTAGCGGGGCAGGGGGCCTTTCAACTAATGAAAAACTGTTTTTT.

This chain connects TRBV28 to TRBJ1-2, with 7 bases identical to TRBD1. CDR3 length: 16 amino acids. Trimming removed 6 bases from V and 10 bases from J; junction bases left unmatched: 20. CDR1 MDHEN and CDR2 SYDVKM come from the germline V gene. In nucleotides, the CDR3 is TGTGCCAGCAGCGTTCCAAACGCAGGAAAACAGGGGAACTACACCTTC. This gives the protein CASSVPNAGKQGNYTF.

In its sample, this clonotype was seen a few times. This chain uses TRBV11-2 with TRBJ2-3; the match to TRBD2 covers 13 bases. Looked up from germline, CDR1 is SGHAT and CDR2 is FQNNGV. V was pared by 4 bases and J by 3 bases, with 10 bases of the junction left unmatched. The CDR3 spans 18 residues. CDR3 residues: CASSSRTSGRDWTDTQYF. In DNA, the CDR3 is TGTGCCAGCAGCTCTCGGACTAGCGGGAGAGATTGGACAGATACGCAGTATTTT.

The V call is TRBV6-1, the J call TRBJ1-2; no clear D gene. Trimming shortened V by 2 bases and J by 2 bases, and 12 bases separated the two germline ends. The germline gives CDR1 MNHNS, CDR2 SASEGT. CDR3 length equals 15 residues. For the CDR3, the DNA is TGTGCCAGCAGTGAACTTACCGCGGGGAACTATGGCTACACCTTC. Translation: CASSELTAGNYGYTF.

This clonotype was seen a few times. The gene calls are TRBV7-8 and TRBJ1-5, with D tentatively TRBD1 (5 bases). The germline V gene encodes CDR1 SGHVS and CDR2 FQNEAQ. CDR3 size: 14 residues. V was trimmed by 5 bases and J by 4 bases, leaving 12 bases between them. CDR3 sequence reads: CASSLKGANQPQHF. In DNA, the CDR3 is TGTGCCAGCAGCCTAAAAGGGGCAAATCAGCCCCAGCATTTT.

The chain recombines TRBV6-6 with TRBJ1-1; 9 positions agree with TRBD1. This CDR3 comprises 13 residues. The V gene end was trimmed by 6 bases and the J gene end by 7 bases; junction bases not matched to a gene: 6. Germline CDR1 and CDR2: MNHNY and SVGAGI (reference sequence). The CDR3 loop reads CASSQGTGSEAFF. Written as DNA, the CDR3 is TGTGCCAGCAGCCAAGGGACAGGGAGTGAAGCTTTCTTT.

CDR3 in DNA: TGCGCCAGCAGCTGGGGTGGGACTAGCGGGACCTACGAGCAGTACTTC. Protein product: CASSWGGTSGTYEQYF. The gene calls are TRBV5-1 and TRBJ2-7; 13 bases line up with TRBD2. The V gene's germline CDR1 is SGHRS and CDR2 YFSETQ. The CDR3 runs 16 residues. Trimming at V came to 3 bases and at J to 2 bases, leaving 5 bases not matched to a gene.

This clonotype was seen a handful of times. The V call is TRBV12-3 or TRBV12-4, the J call TRBJ1-2; 7 bases align to TRBD1. V gave up 2 bases and J gave up 1 base; unmatched junction bases: 7. The CDR3 sequence is 16 residues long. The CDR3 here is CASSLLGQAHNYGYTF. As DNA, the CDR3 is TGTGCCAGCAGTTTACTCGGACAGGCTCATAACTATGGCTACACCTTC.

The chain uses TRBV20-1 and TRBJ2-1, with a tentative D call TRBD1 (6 bases). The CDR3 covers 14 residues. V lost 7 bases to trimming and J lost 6 bases, with 19 bases between them. Looked up from germline, CDR1 is DFQATT and CDR2 is SNEGSKA (reference sequence). CDR3 in amino acids: CSVTGTSSPNEQFF. CDR3 nucleotides: TGCAGTGTTACCGGGACATCCAGCCCCAATGAGCAGTTCTTC.

This sequence joins TRBV5-1 and TRBJ1-5, with TRBD1 as a possible D gene (6 bases). The V gene lost 1 base and the J gene lost 5 bases, with 13 bases spanning the gap. CDR1 is SGHRS and CDR2 is YFSETQ in the germline V gene. This CDR3 spans 15 amino acids. Written as DNA, the CDR3 is TGCGCCAGCAGCTTGTCGGGGGCGGCATATCAGCCCCAGCATTTT. Translated, it gives CASSLSGAAYQPQHF.

The sample holds many counts of this clonotype. The J gene is TRBJ1-1, the V gene TRBV20-1, with D perhaps matching TRBD1 (6 bases). V lost 3 bases and J lost 3, with 11 bases in between. Germline loops: CDR1 DFQATT, CDR2 SNEGSKA (reference sequence). This CDR3 is 13 amino acids long. The CDR3 DNA reads TGCAGTGCTAGGACAGGTCGGGACACTGAAGCTTTCTTT. Its translation: CSARTGRDTEAFF.

V is TRBV11-2 and J is TRBJ2-1; D perhaps matches TRBD1 (6 bases). Trimming removed 3 bases at V and 6 bases at J, with 12 bases between. CDR3 length: 14 amino acids. CDR1 and CDR2 (germline): SGHAT, FQNNGV. This CDR3 is CASSLSGVGNEQFF. The CDR3 coding sequence is TGTGCCAGCAGCTTGTCAGGGGTGGGCAATGAGCAGTTCTTC.

This rearrangement joins TRBV24-1 to TRBJ2-1, with 10 bases that match TRBD2. J gave up 7 bases and V 3 bases, and 5 bases lay outside the gene matches. Looked up from germline, CDR1 is KGHDR and CDR2 is SFDVKD. The CDR3 is 15 amino acids. The CDR3 coding sequence is TGTGCCACCAGTGATGCTAGCGGGAGAAATAATGAGCAGTTCTTC. It is translated as CATSDASGRNNEQFF.

This clonotype was observed a handful of times. The V call is TRBV10-1, the J call TRBJ2-5, with 12 bases lining up with TRBD1. Germline-derived CDR1 and CDR2 are WNHNN and SYGVQD (reference sequence). Unmatched junction bases numbered 0, after V lost 0 bases and J lost 4 bases. The CDR3 length is 15 residues. DNA for the CDR3: TGCGCCAGCAGTGAGTCGGGACAGGGGGCAGAGACCCAGTACTTC. Its protein product is CASSESGQGAETQYF.

This clonotype appeared a few times. V gene TRBV24-1 combines with J gene TRBJ2-5; D gene unclear. Germline CDR1 reads KGHDR; CDR2 reads SFDVKD. CDR3 length: 14 residues. V lost 5 bases and J lost 0, with 9 bases in between. The CDR3 here is CATSGGRHQETQYF. CDR3 bases: TGTGCCACCAGTGGTGGCAGGCACCAAGAGACCCAGTACTTC.

Ten or more counts support this clonotype. The chain recombines TRBV20-1 with TRBJ2-7; D perhaps matches TRBD2 (5 bases). V dropped 5 bases and J dropped 7 bases, with 15 bases sitting between them. The CDR3 totals 12 residues. Germline V CDR1 and CDR2: DFQATT, SNEGSKA (reference sequence). CDR3 loop: CSAERRPWEQYV. DNA for the CDR3: TGCAGTGCTGAGAGGAGGCCTTGGGAGCAGTACGTC.

This clonotype was observed a handful of times. The rearrangement links TRBV28 to TRBJ1-2, with D possibly being TRBD1 (5 bases). Germline lookup yields CDR1 MDHEN and CDR2 SYDVKM. The CDR3 is made up of 14 amino acids. Trimming shortened V by 8 bases and J by 10 bases, and 23 bases separated the two germline ends. In DNA form, the CDR3 reads TGTGCCAGCCGGGACCGTCGGGACCCGTTTATCTACACCTTC. Translating it yields CASRDRRDPFIYTF.

The V gene is TRBV10-3, the J gene TRBJ1-1, with a possible D match to TRBD1 (6 bases). V dropped 7 bases and J dropped 4 bases, with 10 bases sitting between them. CDR1 is ENHRY, CDR2 SYGVKD, per germline. This CDR3 region has 12 residues. CDR3 protein: CAINTGFTEAFF. CDR3 in DNA: TGTGCCATCAACACAGGGTTCACTGAAGCTTTCTTT.